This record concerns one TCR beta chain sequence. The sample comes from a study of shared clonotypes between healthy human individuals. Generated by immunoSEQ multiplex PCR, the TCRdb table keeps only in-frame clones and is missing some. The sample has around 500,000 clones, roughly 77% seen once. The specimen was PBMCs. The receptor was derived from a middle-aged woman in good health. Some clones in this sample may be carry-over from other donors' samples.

As DNA, the CDR3 is TGTGCCAGCGGGGCGGGCAGGCAAGAGACCCAGTACTTC. Amino acids: CASGAGRQETQYF. This sequence joins TRBV7-2 and TRBJ2-5, with D possibly being TRBD1 or TRBD2 (5 bases each). CDR1 is SGHTA, CDR2 FQGNSA, per germline. Trimming removed 8 bases from V and 2 bases from J, with 12 bases in between. The CDR3 length is 13 residues.